The T cell receptor (beta chain) described here comes from a study of beta chain features in type 1 diabetes. Broader study findings: All four CD4+ subsets of Type 1 diabetes patients contained TCRB CDR3s that were moderately but significantly shorter.

As concerns this clone: What it binds is not known. Other DNA sequences in the sample encode the same CDR3.

Trimming removed 0 bases at V and 1 base at J, with 8 bases between. Germline lookup yields CDR1 SGHRS and CDR2 YFSETQ. The CDR3 is made up of 14 amino acids. CD4+ naive, central memory, regulatory and stem cell-like memory subsets were isolated by sorting on CD45RO/CCR7/CD25/CD127/CD95/CD27. Since all of the isolated RNA was reverse transcribed, expressed TCRB transcripts were what got sequenced. The protocol was immunoSEQ multiplex PCR, while the TCRdb copy is restricted to in-frame clones and leaves out a portion. The repertoire holds 630,000 or so clones, with roughly 13% as singletons. The TCR sequence derives from a man aged 18 to 29 with type 1 diabetes. The chain is built from TRBV5-1 and TRBJ2-7, with D unresolved. The sequencing sample was made of naive CD4+ T cells from blood. CDR3 bases: TGCGCCAGCAGCTTGGAGGCAGGATCCTACGAGCAGTACTTC. Its protein product is CASSLEAGSYEQYF.